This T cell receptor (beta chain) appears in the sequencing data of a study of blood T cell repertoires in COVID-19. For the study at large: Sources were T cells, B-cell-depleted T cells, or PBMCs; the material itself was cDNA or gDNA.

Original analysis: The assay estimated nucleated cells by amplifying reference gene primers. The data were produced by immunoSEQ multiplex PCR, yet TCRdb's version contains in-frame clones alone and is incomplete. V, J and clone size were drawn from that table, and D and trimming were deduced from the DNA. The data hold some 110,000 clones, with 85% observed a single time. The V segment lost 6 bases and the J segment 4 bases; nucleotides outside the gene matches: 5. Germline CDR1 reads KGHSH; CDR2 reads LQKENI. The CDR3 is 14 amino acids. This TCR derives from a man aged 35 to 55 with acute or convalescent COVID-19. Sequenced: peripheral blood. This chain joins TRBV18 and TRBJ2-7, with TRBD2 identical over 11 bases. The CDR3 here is CASSKTSGEYEQYF. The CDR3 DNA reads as TGTGCCAGCTCCAAGACTAGCGGGGAATACGAGCAGTACTTC.